The TCR beta chain described here comes from a study of blood T cell repertoires in COVID-19 (dated by TCRdb to about 2020). Looking at the study overall: Collaborator samples came from the United States, Italy and Spain and covered acute and convalescent phases of COVID-19. The repertoires were made available in a free public database intended to serve as a resource for research on the immune response to SARS-CoV-2. Subjects who had been exposed to COVID-19, were actively infected with it, or had recovered from it provided the deeply sampled blood TCRbeta repertoires that made up the dataset. The material from the prospective study consisted of cDNA or gDNA derived from T cells, B-cell-depleted T cells, or PBMCs. Samples were obtained from the ongoing ImmuneRACE study (first 160 participants) and from over a thousand subjects provided by 6 global collaborators. HLA class I and class II types, where available, came from metadata supplied by the sample provider rather than from assay-based typing. The sample metadata nearly always contained a de-identified subject ID, COVID-19 status, age in years and sex. Overall study outcomes, separate from this receptor: The quantity of clinical and demographic metadata differed by source and by participant and was supplied without curation.

Whole blood was collected in K2EDTA tubes by collaborating institutions according to the institutions' own protocols. For TCRbeta analysis, collaborator samples were shipped as frozen whole blood, as isolated PBMCs, or as DNA extracted from either sample type. As to this clone: No antigen is known for it. The sample holds no much larger clone one base away, and base qualities are not on file.

The immunoSEQ Assay, a bias-controlled multiplex PCR, was used to amplify TCRbeta CDR3 regions from genomic DNA. In the source study's methods: The number of nucleated cells in each sample was estimated by amplification of reference gene primers within the assay. To quantify the absolute abundance of each unique TCRbeta CDR3 rearrangement, sequence reads were collapsed and filtered. For each sample, productive Simpson clonality was calculated by taking the square root of Simpson's diversity index across productive rearrangements. TCRdb re-hosts the immuneACCESS table, in-frame sequences only. Its copies lack some clones; in the studies checked, an unresolved V gene accounts for under half of them, and the cause for the rest is not known. V, J and clone size reflect that table, while D and trimming were determined from the DNA. This sample is represented by roughly 55,000 clones; about three quarters of them were singletons. Approximately 15% of the sample comes from the top ten.

From cysteine to phenylalanine, the CDR3 is 15 amino acids long. The read is trimmed to its CDR3 DNA, 45 bases read in frame from base 1. Via the germline V gene, CDR1 is SGHDN and CDR2 FVKESK. Relative to germline, V is missing 4 bases and J is missing 8 bases, with 9 bases of the junction outside any gene match. The rearrangement combines TRBV14 with TRBJ1-4; 8 of the junction bases match TRBD1. Sequenced material: peripheral blood. This receptor was identified in a human donor with active or convalescent COVID-19. The donor label of this sample is uncertain. CDR3 region: CASSPQGVVKEKLFF. The nucleotide sequence is given as TGTGCCAGCAGCCCACAGGGGGTTGTTAAGGAAAAACTGTTTTTT. Joined to the reference TRBV14 and TRBJ1-4 proteins, this CDR3 gives the full variable domain: EAGVTQFPSHSVIEKGQTVTLRCDPISGHDNLYWYRRVMGKEIKFLLHFVKESKQDESGMPNNRFLAERTGGTYSTLKVQPAELEDSGVYFCASSPQGVVKEKLFFGSGTQLSVL.